These 5 T cell receptor beta chains originate from one sample sequenced in a study of cytotoxic CD8 clonotypes in ibrutinib-treated CLL. Profiling relied on immunoSEQ multiplex PCR, and the TCRdb table lists in-frame clones only, not all of them. Here the sample spans fewer than 400,000 clones, 67% being singletons. This sample comprised PBMCs, obtained after 36 months of ibrutinib treatment. These receptors all come from a human donor with chronic lymphocytic leukemia.

V is TRBV5-6 and J is TRBJ2-3; 8 bases match TRBD2. The CDR3 totals 13 residues. Trimming took 5 bases from V and 8 from J; bases not matched to a gene: 7. Germline V gene sequence: CDR1 SGHDT, CDR2 YYEEEE. The DNA of the CDR3 is TGTGCCAGCAGACCAGCGGGAGCGGGTACGCAGTATTTT. It yields the protein CASRPAGAGTQYF. Using reference TRBV5-6 and TRBJ2-3 for the parts outside the CDR3, the full variable domain is DAGVTQSPTHLIKTRGQQVTLRCSPKSGHDTVSWYQQALGQGPQFIFQYYEEEERQRGNFPDRFSGHQFPNYSSELNVNALLLGDSALYLCASRPAGAGTQYFGPGTRLTVL.

This clone was observed a few times. The chain joins TRBV4-1 to TRBJ1-2; possible D gene TRBD1, 5 bases. V was trimmed by 1 base and J by 5 bases, leaving 11 bases between them. Germline V CDR1 and CDR2: MGHRA, YSYEKL. The CDR3 runs to 14 residues. The CDR3 sequence: CASSQAGAGYGYTF. DNA for the CDR3: TGCGCCAGCAGCCAAGCCGGGGCTGGATATGGCTACACCTTC.

The CDR3 is CASSPLPGTSYEQYF. CDR3 DNA sequence: TGTGCCAGCAGCCCACTACCCGGGACATCCTACGAGCAGTACTTC. The chain combines TRBV7-9 with TRBJ2-7, with a weak D call TRBD1 (6 bases). The germline gives CDR1 SEHNR, CDR2 FQNEAQ (reference sequence). This CDR3 comprises 15 residues. V gave up 5 bases and J gave up 1 base, with 15 bases separating them.

V usage is TRBV11-2 and J usage is TRBJ2-3, with a tentative D call TRBD2 (5 bases). CDR1 is SGHAT, CDR2 FQNNGV, per germline. CDR3 size: 15 residues. Trimming shortened V by 5 bases and J by 1 base, and 13 bases separated the two germline ends. This CDR3 reads CASSPRGSGTDTQYF. The CDR3 bases are TGTGCCAGCAGCCCCCGGGGTAGCGGCACAGATACGCAGTATTTT.

This rearrangement joins TRBV19 to TRBJ1-2; D perhaps matches TRBD1 (6 bases). V dropped 3 bases and J dropped 3 bases, with 17 bases sitting between them. Germline lookup yields CDR1 LNHDA and CDR2 SQIVND (reference sequence). The CDR3 is made up of 16 amino acids. The CDR3: CASSMSVSGGDYGYTF. The CDR3 DNA reads TGTGCCAGTAGTATGTCCGTGTCGGGGGGCGACTATGGCTACACCTTC.